The sample holds one count of the clone carrying this T cell receptor (beta chain). Generated by immunoSEQ multiplex PCR, the TCRdb table keeps only in-frame clones and is missing some. The table shows roughly 450,000 clones, with 70% to 80% occurring only once. This sample stems from a study of shared clonotypes between healthy human individuals. Material for sequencing was PBMCs. This sequence originates from a woman aged 40 to 49 in good health. Some clones in this sample may be carry-over from other donors' samples.

CDR3 bases: TGTGCCAGCAGTTTCGATTTCCAGAGCGCCAATCAGCCCCAGCATTTT. Residues: CASSFDFQSANQPQHF. The V call is TRBV28, the J call TRBJ1-5; D is unresolved. The length of the CDR3 is 16 residues. Per germline, CDR1 MDHEN and CDR2 SYDVKM. Trimming pared 3 bases from V and 3 bases from J, leaving 15 bases between.